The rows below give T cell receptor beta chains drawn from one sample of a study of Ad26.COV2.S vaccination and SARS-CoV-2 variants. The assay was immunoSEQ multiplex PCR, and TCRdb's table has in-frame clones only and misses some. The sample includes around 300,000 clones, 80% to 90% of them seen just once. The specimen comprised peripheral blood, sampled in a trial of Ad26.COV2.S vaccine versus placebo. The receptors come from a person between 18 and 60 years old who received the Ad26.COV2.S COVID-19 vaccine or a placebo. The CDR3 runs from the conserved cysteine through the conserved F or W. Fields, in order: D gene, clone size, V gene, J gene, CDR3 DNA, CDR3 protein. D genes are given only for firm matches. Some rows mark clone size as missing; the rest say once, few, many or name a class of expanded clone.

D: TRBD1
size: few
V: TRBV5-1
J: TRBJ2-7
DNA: TGCGCCAGCAGCACCGGACAGGGCTACGAGCAGTACTTC
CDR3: CASSTGQGYEQYF

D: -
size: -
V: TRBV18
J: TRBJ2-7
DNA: TGTGCCAGCTCGCGCACAGGGTACGAGCAGTACTTC
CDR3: CASSRTGYEQYF

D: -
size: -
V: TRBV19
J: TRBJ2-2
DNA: TGTGCCAGTAGTATTATCGCCCCTAACACCGGGGAGCTGTTTTTT
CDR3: CASSIIAPNTGELFF

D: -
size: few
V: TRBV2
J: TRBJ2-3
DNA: TGTGCCAGCAGCCGGGACTTCGGTAGCACAGATACGCAGTATTTT
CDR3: CASSRDFGSTDTQYF

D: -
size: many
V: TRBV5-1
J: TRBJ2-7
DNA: TGCGCCAGCAGCTTGGCGGGCCAATTCTCCGAGCAGTACTTC
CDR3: CASSLAGQFSEQYF

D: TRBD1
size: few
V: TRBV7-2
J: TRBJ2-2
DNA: TGTGCCAGCAGCATTACAGGGGCCCCGAACACCGGGGAGCTGTTTTTT
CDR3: CASSITGAPNTGELFF

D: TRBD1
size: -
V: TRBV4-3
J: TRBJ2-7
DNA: TGCGCCAGCAGCCAAGGCGGCAGGGGGTACGAGCAGTACTTC
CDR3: CASSQGGRGYEQYF

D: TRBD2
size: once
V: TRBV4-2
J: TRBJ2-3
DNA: TGTGCCAGCAGCATTAGCGGGAGGGCCGGAGATACGCAGTATTTT
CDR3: CASSISGRAGDTQYF

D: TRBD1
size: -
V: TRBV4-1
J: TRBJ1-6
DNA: TGCGCCAGCAGCGACCCCACGGGACAGTATAATTCACCCCTCCACTTT
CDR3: CASSDPTGQYNSPLHF

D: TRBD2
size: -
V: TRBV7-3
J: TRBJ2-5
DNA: TGTGCCAGCAGCCCCGGACTAGCGGGGGTGGTAGAGACCCAGTACTTC
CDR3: CASSPGLAGVVETQYF

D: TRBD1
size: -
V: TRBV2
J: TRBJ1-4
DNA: TGTGCCAGCAGGGACCCACCGGGACAGGGGGCGCGTGAAAAACTGTTTTTT
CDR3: CASRDPPGQGAREKLFF

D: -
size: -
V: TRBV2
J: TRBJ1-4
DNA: TGTGCCAGCACCAGGGACGAGACTTTTAATGAAAAACTGTTTTTT
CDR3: CASTRDETFNEKLFF

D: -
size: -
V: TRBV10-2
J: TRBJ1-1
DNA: TGCGCCAGCAGTGAACAAAGAAGGAAGAACACTGAAGCTTTCTTT
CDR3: CASSEQRRKNTEAFF

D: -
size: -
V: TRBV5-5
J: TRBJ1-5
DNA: TGTGCCAGCAGCTTGGAACAGGCAAGTCAGCCCCAGCATTTT
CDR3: CASSLEQASQPQHF

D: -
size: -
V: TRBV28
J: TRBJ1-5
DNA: TGTGCCAGCAGAGCCCCCGACAGGTTTTATCAGCCCCAGCATTTT
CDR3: CASRAPDRFYQPQHF

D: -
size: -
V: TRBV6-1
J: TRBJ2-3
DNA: TGTGCCAGCAGTGAGCAGCGGGGCACAGATACGCAGTATTTT
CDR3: CASSEQRGTDTQYF

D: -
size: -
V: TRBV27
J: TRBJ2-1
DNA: TGTGCCAGCAGTTGGCAGGGGTCCCACAATGAGCAGTTCTTC
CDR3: CASSWQGSHNEQFF

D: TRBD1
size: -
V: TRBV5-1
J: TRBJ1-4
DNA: TGCGCCAGCAGGCCCGGGACAGGGTATGAAAAACTGTTTTTT
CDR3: CASRPGTGYEKLFF

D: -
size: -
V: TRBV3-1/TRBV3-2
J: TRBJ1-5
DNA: TGTGCCAGCAGCCGCGCGGGGGCTCAGCCCCAGCATTTT
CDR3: CASSRAGAQPQHF

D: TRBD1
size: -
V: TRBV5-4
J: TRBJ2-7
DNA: TGTGCCAGCAGCTTGAAGGGAACAGGGGGACCTCCCTACGAGCAGTACTTC
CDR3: CASSLKGTGGPPYEQYF

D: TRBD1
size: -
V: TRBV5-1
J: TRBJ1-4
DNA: TGCGCCAGCAGCTTTGGACAGGGGGCGCGGGAAAAACTGTTTTTT
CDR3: CASSFGQGAREKLFF

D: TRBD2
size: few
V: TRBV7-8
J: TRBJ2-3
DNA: TGTGCCAGCAGCTTAGGACTAGCGGGGATCACAGATACGCAGTATTTT
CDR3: CASSLGLAGITDTQYF

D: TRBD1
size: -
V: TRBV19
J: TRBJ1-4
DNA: TGTGCCAGTAGTTTATACAGGGGTGAGAATGAAAAACTGTTTTTT
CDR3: CASSLYRGENEKLFF

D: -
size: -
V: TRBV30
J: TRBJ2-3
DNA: TGTGCCTGGACCAACCCGGATACGCAGTATTTT
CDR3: CAWTNPDTQYF

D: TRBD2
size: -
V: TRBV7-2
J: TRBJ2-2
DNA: TGTGCCAGCAGCTTAGCCAGCGGGGGGGCCACCGGGGAGCTGTTTTTT
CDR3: CASSLASGGATGELFF

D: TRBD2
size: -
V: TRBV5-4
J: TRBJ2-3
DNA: TGTGCCAGCAGCCAAACTCTAGCGGTCACAGATACGCAGTATTTT
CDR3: CASSQTLAVTDTQYF

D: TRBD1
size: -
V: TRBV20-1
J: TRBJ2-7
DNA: TGCAGTGCTAGTGCCGGGACAGGGGCCTACGAGCAGTACTTC
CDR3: CSASAGTGAYEQYF

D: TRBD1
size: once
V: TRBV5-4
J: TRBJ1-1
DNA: TGTGCCACTAAGGACAGGGCGAACACTGAAGCTTTCTTT
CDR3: CATKDRANTEAFF

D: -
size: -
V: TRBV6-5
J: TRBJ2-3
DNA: TGTGCCAGCAGTTACGCCCCGGGGGCCGTGGCAGATACGCAGTATTTT
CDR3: CASSYAPGAVADTQYF

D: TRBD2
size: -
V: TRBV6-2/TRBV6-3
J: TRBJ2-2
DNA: TGTGCCAGCAGTTTTCCCCGATACGGGACTAGCGGGGGGGCCTACACCGGGGAGCTGTTTTTT
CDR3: CASSFPRYGTSGGAYTGELFF

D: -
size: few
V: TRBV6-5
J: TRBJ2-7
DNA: TGTGCCAGCAGTCGGACACCGGACTACGAGCAGTACTTC
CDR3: CASSRTPDYEQYF

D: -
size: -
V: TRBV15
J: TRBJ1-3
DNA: TGTGCCACCAGCAGAGGACTGGCGTCTGGAAACACCATATATTTT
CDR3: CATSRGLASGNTIYF

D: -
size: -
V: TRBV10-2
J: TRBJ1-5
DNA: TGCGCCAGCAGTGACCACACTATGAGCAATCAGCCCCAGCATTTT
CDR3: CASSDHTMSNQPQHF

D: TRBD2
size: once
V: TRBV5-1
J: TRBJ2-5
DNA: TGCGCCAGCAGCCCGCGTCTAGCGGGTAACCAAGAGACCCAGTACTTC
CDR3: CASSPRLAGNQETQYF

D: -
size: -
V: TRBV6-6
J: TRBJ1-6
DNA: TGTGCCAGCACCCAAGACAGGTATAATTCACCCCTCCACTTT
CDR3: CASTQDRYNSPLHF

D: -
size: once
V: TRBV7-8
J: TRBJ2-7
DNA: TGTGCCAGCAGCTTAGTCGCAGGTACCTACGAGCAGTACTTC
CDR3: CASSLVAGTYEQYF

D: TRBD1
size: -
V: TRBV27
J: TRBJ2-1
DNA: TGTGCCAGCAGTTCCCCCTACAGGGGAAATGAGCAGTTCTTC
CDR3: CASSSPYRGNEQFF

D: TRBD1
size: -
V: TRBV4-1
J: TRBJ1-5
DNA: TGCGCCAGCAGACTAGGGACAGGGGCCGTGGAGCCCCAGCATTTT
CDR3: CASRLGTGAVEPQHF

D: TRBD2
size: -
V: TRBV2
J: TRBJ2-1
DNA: TGTGCCAGCAGTGAAGAGGCTAGCGGGAGTAATGAGCAGTTCTTC
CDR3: CASSEEASGSNEQFF

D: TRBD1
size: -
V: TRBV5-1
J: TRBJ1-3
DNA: TGCGCCAGCAGCTTGCAGGCTCCCGACAGGGAAGAAGGTACTGGAAACACCATATATTTT
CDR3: CASSLQAPDREEGTGNTIYF

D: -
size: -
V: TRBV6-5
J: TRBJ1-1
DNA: TGTGCCAGCAGTTACTCAGGACGGGAGAACACTGAAGCTTTCTTT
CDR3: CASSYSGRENTEAFF

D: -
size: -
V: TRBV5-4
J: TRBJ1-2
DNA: TGTGCCAGCAGGGGATGGGGGCGGAACTATGGCTACACCTTC
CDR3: CASRGWGRNYGYTF

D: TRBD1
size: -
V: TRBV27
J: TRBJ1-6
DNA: TGTGCCAGCAGTAACTACAGGGGTTCACCCCTCCACTTT
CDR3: CASSNYRGSPLHF

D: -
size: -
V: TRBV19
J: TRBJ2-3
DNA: TGTGCCAGTAGTGTCAGGGATTTTGGCACAGATACGCAGTATTTT
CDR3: CASSVRDFGTDTQYF

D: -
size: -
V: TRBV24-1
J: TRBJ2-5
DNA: TGTGCCACCAGTGTTGGGGAGACCCAGTACTTC
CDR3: CATSVGETQYF

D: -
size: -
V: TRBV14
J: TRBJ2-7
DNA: TGTGCCAGCAGCCGTGGACAGCCTCACGAGCAGTACTTC
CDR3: CASSRGQPHEQYF

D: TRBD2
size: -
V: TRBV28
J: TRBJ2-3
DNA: TGTGCCAGCAGTCCCAGCCTAGCGGGTGGGGAGGCAGATACGCAGTATTTT
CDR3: CASSPSLAGGEADTQYF

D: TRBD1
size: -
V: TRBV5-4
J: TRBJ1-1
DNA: TGTGCCAGCAGCTTGGGCAGGGGGAAGAACACTGAAGCTTTCTTT
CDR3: CASSLGRGKNTEAFF

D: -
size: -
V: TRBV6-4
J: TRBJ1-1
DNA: TGTGCCAGCAGTCCGTCCCCCGGGGCGCGGGGCACTGAAGCTTTCTTT
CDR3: CASSPSPGARGTEAFF

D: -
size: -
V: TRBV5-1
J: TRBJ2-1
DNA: TGCGCCAGCCGCCCGGGGGACGCCGCTAACAATGAGCAGTTCTTC
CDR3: CASRPGDAANNEQFF

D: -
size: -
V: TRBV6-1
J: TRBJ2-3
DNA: TGTGCCAGCAGTGAAGCAGTGGGAGGGGGTGGGACAGATACGCAGTATTTT
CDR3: CASSEAVGGGGTDTQYF

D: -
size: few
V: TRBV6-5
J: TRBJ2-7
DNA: TGTGCCAGCAGTTTTAACCGGAGGAGCTCCTACGAGCAGTACTTC
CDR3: CASSFNRRSSYEQYF

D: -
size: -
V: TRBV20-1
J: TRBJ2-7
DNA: TGCAATGTTTTTCGATCCTACGAGCAGTACTTC
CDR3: CNVFRSYEQYF

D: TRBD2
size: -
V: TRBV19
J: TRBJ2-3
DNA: TGTGCCAGTAGTATGCTAGCGGGGGGCACAGATACGCAGTATTTT
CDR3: CASSMLAGGTDTQYF